These 19 T cell receptor beta chains originate from one sample sequenced in a study of T cell changes during pregnancy in multiple sclerosis. Repertoires were generated with immunoSEQ multiplex PCR, while TCRdb's copy carries only in-frame clones and drops some. The table has 130,000 or so clones, approximately 96% seen once. This specimen was peripheral blood, taken after pregnancy. The receptors originated from a female donor with multiple sclerosis, enrolled in a pregnancy study.

This clone was seen once. The chain links TRBV10-3 to TRBJ2-3; TRBD2 matches at 7 bases. Germline V lookup: CDR1 ENHRY, CDR2 SYGVKD. CDR3 length equals 16 residues. V was clipped by 6 bases and J by 1 base; unmatched bases: 10. CDR3 bases: TGTGCCATCAGCCGGTTTGAGCGGGACGGCACAGATACGCAGTATTTT. Protein sequence: CAISRFERDGTDTQYF.

In its sample, this clone was seen once. V and J are TRBV6-1 and TRBJ2-7; the D gene is possibly TRBD1 (6 bases). V dropped 1 base and J dropped 2 bases, with 9 bases sitting between them. CDR3 length: 14 residues. The germline V gene has CDR1 MNHNS and CDR2 SASEGT. CDR3 amino acids: CASSEEGGPYEQYF. CDR3 in DNA: TGTGCCAGCAGTGAAGAAGGGGGACCCTACGAGCAGTACTTC.

J is TRBJ2-1 and V is TRBV19, with D possibly matching TRBD1 (6 bases). There are 15 residues in the CDR3. The V gene lost 3 bases and the J gene lost 3 bases, with 12 bases spanning the gap. Germline lookup yields CDR1 LNHDA and CDR2 SQIVND (reference sequence). The CDR3 loop is CASSILGGFYNEQFF. In DNA, the CDR3 is TGTGCCAGTAGTATTTTAGGGGGTTTCTACAATGAGCAGTTCTTC.

This clone is a singleton in its sample. V gene TRBV14 combines with J gene TRBJ2-7, with 8 bases fitting TRBD2. The CDR3 is 15 residues long. Germline V gene data show CDR1 as SGHDN and CDR2 as FVKESK. V shed 2 bases and J 5 bases; nucleotides not matched to a gene: 8. The CDR3 DNA sequence: TGTGCCAGCAGCCAAAAGGCCCTAGCGGGCAACGAGCAGTACTTC. It encodes CASSQKALAGNEQYF.

This chain uses TRBV4-1 with TRBJ2-5, with no clear D. V lost 0 bases, J lost 7 bases, and 6 bases lay in between. Germline CDR1 and CDR2: MGHRA and YSYEKL. The CDR3 is 12 amino acids. CDR3 residues: CASSQDLGTQYF. CDR3 coding DNA: TGCGCCAGCAGCCAAGATCTCGGGACCCAGTACTTC.

This rearrangement joins TRBV27 to TRBJ2-3; TRBD1 might be the D (5 bases). Between the trimmed V and J ends, which lost 4 bases and 7 bases, there was a span of 15 bases. The germline CDR1 and CDR2 sequences are MNHEY and SMNVEV (reference sequence). The CDR3 extends over 14 amino acids. The DNA for the CDR3 is TGTGCCAGCAGTTCTTCCCTAGGACACTATACGCAGTATTTT. It specifies CASSSSLGHYTQYF.

This chain joins TRBV5-5 and TRBJ1-5; D perhaps matches TRBD1 (5 bases). The CDR3 length is 15 residues. V gave up 0 bases and J gave up 0 bases, with 7 bases separating them. Germline CDR1 is SGHKS and CDR2 is YYEKEE (reference sequence). For the CDR3, the DNA is TGTGCCAGCAGCTTGGGGGGGGGTAGCAATCAGCCCCAGCATTTT. Protein product: CASSLGGGSNQPQHF.

The CDR3 DNA sequence: TGTGCCAGCAGTTACTCGAGCACCGGGGAGCTGTTTTTT. Its translation is CASSYSSTGELFF. V usage is TRBV6-5 and J usage is TRBJ2-2, with D hard to call. This CDR3 has 13 amino acids. Looked up from germline, CDR1 is MNHEY and CDR2 is SVGAGI. Trimming removed 0 bases at V and 4 bases at J, with 3 bases between.

The CDR3 nucleotides are TGTGCCAGCAGCTCGTCCAGAGCGCAGGAGCAGTACTTC. Translating it yields CASSSSRAQEQYF. The chain uses TRBV7-8 and TRBJ2-7; D is unclear. The germline V gene has CDR1 SGHVS and CDR2 FQNEAQ. V was shortened by 4 bases and J by 7 bases, with 14 bases between the two germline ends. The length of the CDR3 is 13 residues. The complete variable domain, with remaining parts taken from reference TRBV7-8 and TRBJ2-7, reads GAGVSQSPRYKVAKRGQDVALRCDPISGHVSLFWYQQALGQGPEFLTYFQNEAQLDKSGLPSDRFFAERPEGSVSTLKIQRTQQEDSAVYLCASSSSRAQEQYFGPGTRLTVT.

This chain joins TRBV5-1 and TRBJ2-7, with 7 bases fitting TRBD2. The CDR3 is 14 amino acids. Germline values: CDR1 SGHRS, CDR2 YFSETQ. J was trimmed by 1 base and V by 4 bases; bases with no gene match: 5. The CDR3 DNA is TGCGCCAGCAGCGTCACGGGAGGTTCCTACGAGCAGTACTTC. Encoded protein: CASSVTGGSYEQYF.

This chain joins TRBV2 and TRBJ2-1, with 8 bases fitting TRBD2. This CDR3 contains 14 residues. CDR1 is SNHLY and CDR2 is FYNNEI in the germline V gene. After removal of 11 bases from V and 9 bases from J, the junction contained 15 bases not matched to a gene. The CDR3 loop reads CAQDVREGRGEQFF. Here the CDR3 DNA reads TGTGCCCAAGACGTTCGGGAGGGCCGAGGTGAGCAGTTCTTC.

J is TRBJ2-2 and V is TRBV10-1; 11 nucleotides align to TRBD2. Germline CDR1 is WNHNN and CDR2 is SYGVQD (reference sequence). V lost 6 bases to trimming and J lost 6 bases; unmatched junction nucleotides: 12. This CDR3 region has 17 residues. CDR3 region: CASSSLLAGELSGELFF. The CDR3 bases are TGCGCCAGCAGCAGTCTACTAGCGGGAGAATTGTCCGGGGAGCTGTTTTTT.

CDR3 sequence reads: CASSLEASAHNEQFF. The CDR3 bases are TGTGCCAGCAGCTTAGAGGCTAGCGCTCACAATGAGCAGTTCTTC. The gene calls are TRBV7-8 and TRBJ2-1; D perhaps matches TRBD2 (6 bases). Germline CDR1 and CDR2: SGHVS and FQNEAQ. The V gene lost 1 base and the J gene lost 5 bases, with 12 bases spanning the gap. The CDR3 covers 15 residues.

This chain links TRBV5-4 with TRBJ2-1; D call uncertain. CDR1 and CDR2 from the germline V gene are SGHNT and YYREEE (reference sequence). V gave up 2 bases and J gave up 5 bases, with 14 bases separating them. The CDR3 consists of 15 residues. This chain's CDR3 is CASSFRLAYNNEQFF. For the CDR3, the DNA is TGTGCCAGCAGCTTCCGACTCGCTTACAACAATGAGCAGTTCTTC.

This clone was observed once. This chain uses TRBV7-6 with TRBJ2-3, with 11 bases aligning to TRBD2. Germline CDR1 reads SGHVS; CDR2 reads FNYEAQ. This CDR3 comprises 16 residues. Losses at the gene ends were 5 bases for V and 0 bases for J; bases not matched to a gene: 4. The CDR3 loop is CASSTRTSGSTDTQYF. CDR3 sequence (DNA): TGTGCCAGCAGCACCCGGACTAGCGGGAGCACAGATACGCAGTATTTT.

V usage is TRBV28 and J usage is TRBJ2-5, with D perhaps matching TRBD2 (5 bases). Germline CDR1 is MDHEN and CDR2 is SYDVKM. V lost 4 bases and J lost 1, with 16 bases in between. The CDR3 is made up of 16 amino acids. As DNA, the CDR3 is TGTGCCAGCAGTTCCCCCGTGAAGCGGACCCAAGAGACCCAGTACTTC. It encodes CASSSPVKRTQETQYF. The full variable domain, completed using reference TRBV28 and TRBJ2-5, is DVKVTQSSRYLVKRTGEKVFLECVQDMDHENMFWYRQDPGLGLRLIYFSYDVKMKEKGDIPEGYSVSREKKERFSLILESASTNQTSMYLCASSSPVKRTQETQYFGPGTRLLVL.

The V call is TRBV6-5, the J call TRBJ2-1; D call uncertain. CDR1 is MNHEY and CDR2 is SVGAGI in the germline V gene. The CDR3 spans 14 residues. V shed 2 bases and J shed 5 bases, with 10 bases lying between them. The CDR3 is CASSYLGTNNEQFF. The CDR3 DNA sequence: TGTGCCAGCAGTTACCTAGGAACAAACAATGAGCAGTTCTTC.

The rearrangement uses TRBV7-9 and TRBJ2-1, with D possibly being TRBD2 (6 bases). CDR1 and CDR2 (germline): SEHNR, FQNEAQ (reference sequence). Trimming left V 4 bases short and J 4 bases short, with 11 bases between. This CDR3 has 14 amino acids. CDR3 sequence: CASSSREPYNEQFF. DNA for the CDR3: TGTGCCAGCAGCTCGCGGGAACCTTACAATGAGCAGTTCTTC.

The gene calls are TRBV13 and TRBJ2-7, with 8 bases aligning to TRBD2. CDR1 PRHDT and CDR2 FYEKMQ come from the germline V gene (reference sequence). J lost 6 bases, V lost 0 bases, and 4 bases had no gene match. The CDR3 spans 14 residues. The CDR3 DNA is TGTGCCAGCAGCTTAGGCGGGAGGGTTGGCGAGCAGTACTTC. It is translated as CASSLGGRVGEQYF.